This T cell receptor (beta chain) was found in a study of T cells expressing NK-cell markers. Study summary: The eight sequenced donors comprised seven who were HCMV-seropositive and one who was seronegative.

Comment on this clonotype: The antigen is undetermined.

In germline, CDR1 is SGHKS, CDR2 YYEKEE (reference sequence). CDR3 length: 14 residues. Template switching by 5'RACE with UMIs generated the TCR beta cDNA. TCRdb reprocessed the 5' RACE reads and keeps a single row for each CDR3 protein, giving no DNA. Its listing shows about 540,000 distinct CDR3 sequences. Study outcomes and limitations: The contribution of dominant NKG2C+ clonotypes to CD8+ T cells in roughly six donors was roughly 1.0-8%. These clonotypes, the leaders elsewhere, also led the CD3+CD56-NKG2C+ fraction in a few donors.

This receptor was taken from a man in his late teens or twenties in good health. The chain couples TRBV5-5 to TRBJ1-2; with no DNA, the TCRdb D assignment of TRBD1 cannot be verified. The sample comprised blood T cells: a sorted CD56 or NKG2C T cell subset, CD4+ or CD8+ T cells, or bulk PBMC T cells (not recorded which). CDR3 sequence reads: CASSIATGVGGYTF.